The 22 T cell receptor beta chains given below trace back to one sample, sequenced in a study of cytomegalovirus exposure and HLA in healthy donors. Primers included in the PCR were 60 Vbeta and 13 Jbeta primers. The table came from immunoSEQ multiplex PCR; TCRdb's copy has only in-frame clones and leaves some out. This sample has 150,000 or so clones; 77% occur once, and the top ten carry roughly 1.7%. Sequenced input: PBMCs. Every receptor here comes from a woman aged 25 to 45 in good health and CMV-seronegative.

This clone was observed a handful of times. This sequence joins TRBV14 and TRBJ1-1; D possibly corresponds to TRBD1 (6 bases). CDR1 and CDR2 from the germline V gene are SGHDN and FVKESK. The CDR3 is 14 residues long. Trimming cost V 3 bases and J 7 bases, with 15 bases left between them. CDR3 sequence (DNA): TGTGCCAGCAGCCAGAAAGTCAGGGGCTTTGAAGCTTTCTTT. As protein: CASSQKVRGFEAFF.

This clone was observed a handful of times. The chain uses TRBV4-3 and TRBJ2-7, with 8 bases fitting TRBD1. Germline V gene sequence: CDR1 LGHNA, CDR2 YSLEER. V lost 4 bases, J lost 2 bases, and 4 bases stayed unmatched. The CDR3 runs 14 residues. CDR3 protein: CASSPATGAYEQYF. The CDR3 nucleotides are TGCGCCAGCAGCCCAGCGACAGGGGCCTACGAGCAGTACTTC.

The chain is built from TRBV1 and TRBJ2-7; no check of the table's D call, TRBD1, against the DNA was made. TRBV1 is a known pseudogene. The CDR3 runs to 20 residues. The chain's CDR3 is CTSSQGGFEVTGGITYEQYF. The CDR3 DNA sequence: TGCACCAGCAGCCAAGGCGGTTTCGAAGTTACAGGGGGTATAACCTACGAGCAGTACTTC.

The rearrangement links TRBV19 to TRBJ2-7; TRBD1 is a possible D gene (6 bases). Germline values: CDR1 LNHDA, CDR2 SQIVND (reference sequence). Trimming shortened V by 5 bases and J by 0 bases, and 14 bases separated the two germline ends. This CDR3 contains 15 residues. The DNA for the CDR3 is TGTGCCAGTAGTCCACCAGGGACACTCTCCTACGAGCAGTACTTC. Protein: CASSPPGTLSYEQYF. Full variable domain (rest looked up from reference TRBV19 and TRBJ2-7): DGGITQSPKYLFRKEGQNVTLSCEQNLNHDAMYWYRQDPGQGLRLIYYSQIVNDFQKGDIAEGYSVSREKKESFPLTVTSAQKNPTAFYLCASSPPGTLSYEQYFGPGTRLTVT.

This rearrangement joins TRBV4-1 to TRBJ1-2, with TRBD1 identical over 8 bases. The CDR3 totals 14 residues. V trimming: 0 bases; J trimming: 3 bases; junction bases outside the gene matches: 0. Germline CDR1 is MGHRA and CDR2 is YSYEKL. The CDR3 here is CASSQETGDYGYTF. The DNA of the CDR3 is TGCGCCAGCAGCCAAGAGACAGGGGACTATGGCTACACCTTC.

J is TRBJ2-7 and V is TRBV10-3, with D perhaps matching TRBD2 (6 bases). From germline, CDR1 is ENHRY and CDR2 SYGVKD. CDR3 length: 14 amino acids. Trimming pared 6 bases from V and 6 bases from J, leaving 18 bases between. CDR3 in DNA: TGTGCCATCAGGATCCGGGAGCAGGTCGGCGAGCAGTACTTC. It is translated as CAIRIREQVGEQYF.

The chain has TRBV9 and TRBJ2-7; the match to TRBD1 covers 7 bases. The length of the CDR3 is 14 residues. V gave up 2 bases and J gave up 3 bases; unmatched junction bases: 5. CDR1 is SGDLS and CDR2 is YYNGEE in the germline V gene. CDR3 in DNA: TGTGCCAGCAGCGTCGGACAGGAAAGCTACGAGCAGTACTTC. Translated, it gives CASSVGQESYEQYF.

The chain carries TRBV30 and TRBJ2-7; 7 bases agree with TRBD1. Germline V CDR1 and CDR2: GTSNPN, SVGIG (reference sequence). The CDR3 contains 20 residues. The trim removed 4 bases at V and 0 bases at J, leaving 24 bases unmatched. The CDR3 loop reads CAWTPSYLTDRAVPSYEQYF. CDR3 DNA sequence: TGTGCCTGGACCCCGTCATATCTAACAGACAGGGCTGTACCCTCCTACGAGCAGTACTTC.

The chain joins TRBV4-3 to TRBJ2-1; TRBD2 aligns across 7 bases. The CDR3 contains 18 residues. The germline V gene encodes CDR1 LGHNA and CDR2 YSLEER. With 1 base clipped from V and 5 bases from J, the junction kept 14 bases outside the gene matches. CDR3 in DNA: TGCGCCAGCAGCCAAGTTTTCTCCTCGGTAGCGGGTCACAATGAGCAGTTCTTC. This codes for CASSQVFSSVAGHNEQFF.

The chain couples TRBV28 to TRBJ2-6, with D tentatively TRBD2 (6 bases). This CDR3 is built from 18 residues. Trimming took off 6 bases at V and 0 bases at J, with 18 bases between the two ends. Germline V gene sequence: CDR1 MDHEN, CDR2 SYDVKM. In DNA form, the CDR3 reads TGTGCCAGCAGAGCGGGCACACTTAAACTCTCTGGGGCCAACGTCCTGACTTTC. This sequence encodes CASRAGTLKLSGANVLTF. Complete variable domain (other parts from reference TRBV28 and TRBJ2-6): DVKVTQSSRYLVKRTGEKVFLECVQDMDHENMFWYRQDPGLGLRLIYFSYDVKMKEKGDIPEGYSVSREKKERFSLILESASTNQTSMYLCASRAGTLKLSGANVLTFGAGSRLTVL.

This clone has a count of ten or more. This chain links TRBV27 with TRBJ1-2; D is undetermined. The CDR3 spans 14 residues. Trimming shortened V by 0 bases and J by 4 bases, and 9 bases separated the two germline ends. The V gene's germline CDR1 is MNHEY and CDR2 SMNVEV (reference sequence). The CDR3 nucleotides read TGTGCCAGCAGTTTATCGTCGTCTAGCTATGGCTACACCTTC. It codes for CASSLSSSSYGYTF.

The CDR3 spells CASSVAGGEYNEQFF. The CDR3 DNA follows: TGTGCCAGCAGCGTAGCGGGCGGGGAATACAATGAGCAGTTCTTC. This chain uses TRBV9 with TRBJ2-1; weak D call: TRBD2 (6 bases). CDR1 and CDR2 (germline): SGDLS, YYNGEE. Trimming removed 0 bases from V and 4 bases from J, with 11 bases in between. The CDR3 sequence is 15 residues long.

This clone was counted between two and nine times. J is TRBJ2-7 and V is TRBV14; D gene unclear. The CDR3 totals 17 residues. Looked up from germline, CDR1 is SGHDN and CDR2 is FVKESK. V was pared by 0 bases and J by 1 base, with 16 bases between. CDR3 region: CASSQDPITSTSYEQYF. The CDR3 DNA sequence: TGTGCCAGCAGCCAAGATCCGATTACTTCAACGTCCTACGAGCAGTACTTC.

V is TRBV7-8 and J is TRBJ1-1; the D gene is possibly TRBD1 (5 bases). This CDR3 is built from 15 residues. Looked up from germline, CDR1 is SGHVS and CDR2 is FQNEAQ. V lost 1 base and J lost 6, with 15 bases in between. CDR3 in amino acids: CASSLGGAGIAEAFF. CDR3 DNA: TGTGCCAGCAGCTTAGGTGGGGCGGGGATCGCTGAAGCTTTCTTT. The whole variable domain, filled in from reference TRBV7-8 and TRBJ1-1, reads GAGVSQSPRYKVAKRGQDVALRCDPISGHVSLFWYQQALGQGPEFLTYFQNEAQLDKSGLPSDRFFAERPEGSVSTLKIQRTQQEDSAVYLCASSLGGAGIAEAFFGQGTRLTVV.

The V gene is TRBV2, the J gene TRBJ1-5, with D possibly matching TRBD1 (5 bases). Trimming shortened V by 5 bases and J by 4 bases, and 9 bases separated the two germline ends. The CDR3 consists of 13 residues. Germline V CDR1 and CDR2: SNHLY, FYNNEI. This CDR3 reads CASSTDSNQPQHF. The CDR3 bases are TGTGCCAGCAGTACCGACAGTAATCAGCCCCAGCATTTT.

The CDR3 bases are TGTGCCACCAGCAGCTCCGGGAGTTACAATCAGCCCCAGCATTTT. Translated: CATSSSGSYNQPQHF. The chain is built from TRBV15 and TRBJ1-5, with no clear D. V lost 3 bases to trimming and J lost 3 bases, with 12 bases between them. CDR1 LNHNV and CDR2 YYDKDF come from the germline V gene (reference sequence). The length of the CDR3 is 15 residues. The variable domain in full, completed from reference TRBV15 and TRBJ1-5, reads DAMVIQNPRYQVTQFGKPVTLSCSQTLNHNVMYWYQQKSSQAPKLLFHYYDKDFNNEADTPDNFQSRRPNTSFCFLDIRSPGLGDTAMYLCATSSSGSYNQPQHFGDGTRLSIL.

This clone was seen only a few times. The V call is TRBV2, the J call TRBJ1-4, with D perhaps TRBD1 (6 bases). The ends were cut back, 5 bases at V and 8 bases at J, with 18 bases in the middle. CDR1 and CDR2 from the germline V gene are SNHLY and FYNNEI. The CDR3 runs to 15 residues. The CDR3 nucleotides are TGTGCCAGCAGTTGGAGGTACAGGGAAGCGGAAAAACTGTTTTTT. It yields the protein CASSWRYREAEKLFF.

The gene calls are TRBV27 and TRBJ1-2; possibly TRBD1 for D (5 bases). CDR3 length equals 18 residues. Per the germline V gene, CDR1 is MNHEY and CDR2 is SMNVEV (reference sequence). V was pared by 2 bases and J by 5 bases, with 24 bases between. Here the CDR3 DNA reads TGTGCCAGCAGTTTAAGGCGGGCGGCAAACTCCGGGGGTTATGGCTACACCTTC. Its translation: CASSLRRAANSGGYGYTF.

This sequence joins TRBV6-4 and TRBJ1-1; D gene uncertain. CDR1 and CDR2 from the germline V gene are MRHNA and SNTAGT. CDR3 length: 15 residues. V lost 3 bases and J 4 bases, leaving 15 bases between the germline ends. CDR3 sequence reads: CASSEFPGRSTEAFF. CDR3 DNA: TGTGCCAGCAGTGAATTCCCGGGGAGGAGCACTGAAGCTTTCTTT.

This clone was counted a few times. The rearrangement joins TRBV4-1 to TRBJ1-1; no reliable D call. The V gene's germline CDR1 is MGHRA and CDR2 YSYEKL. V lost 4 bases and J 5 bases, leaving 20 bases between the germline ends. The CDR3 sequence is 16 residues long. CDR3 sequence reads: CASSLQNVGGETEAFF. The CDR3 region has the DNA TGCGCCAGCAGCCTACAAAACGTGGGAGGTGAGACTGAAGCTTTCTTT.

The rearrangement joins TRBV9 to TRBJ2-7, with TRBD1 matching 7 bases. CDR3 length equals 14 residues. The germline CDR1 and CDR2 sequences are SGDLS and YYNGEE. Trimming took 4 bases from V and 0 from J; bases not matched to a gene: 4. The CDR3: CASSSDRRSYEQYF. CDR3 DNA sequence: TGTGCCAGCAGCTCGGACAGGCGCTCCTACGAGCAGTACTTC.

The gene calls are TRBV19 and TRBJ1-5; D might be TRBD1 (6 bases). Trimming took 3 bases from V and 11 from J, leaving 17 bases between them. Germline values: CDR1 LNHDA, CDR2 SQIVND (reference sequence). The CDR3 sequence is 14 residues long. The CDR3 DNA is TGTGCCAGTAGTATGTTTTCCAGGGGAGATTCCCAGCATTTT. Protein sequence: CASSMFSRGDSQHF.